The rows below give T cell receptor beta chains drawn from one sample of a study of blood T cell repertoires in COVID-19. Measured with immunoSEQ multiplex PCR; TCRdb has only the in-frame clones, and not every one. Of hundreds of thousands of clones in the sample, about 85% were seen once. The specimen sequenced was peripheral blood. These receptors were obtained from a woman aged 18-29 years who had recovered from COVID-19. CDR3s include the opening cysteine and the closing phenylalanine or tryptophan. D genes are given only for firm matches. A clone size is listed for some rows: how often the clone was seen (once, few, many), or a class if it is expanded.

>TRBV7-9|NA|15|once|TRBJ2-7
CASSLTPSGAYEQYF
TGTGCCAGCAGCTTAACCCCCTCCGGGGCCTACGAGCAGTACTTC
>TRBV6-5|NA|13|NA|TRBJ2-5
CASSYVGKETQYF
TGTGCCAGCAGTTACGTCGGTAAAGAGACCCAGTACTTC
>TRBV18|NA|15|once|TRBJ2-1
CASSPNIADRNEQFF
TGTGCCAGCTCACCTAATATAGCGGATCGTAATGAGCAGTTCTTC
>TRBV20-1|TRBD2|14|NA|TRBJ2-1
CSASKGGSLNEQFF
TGCAGTGCTAGTAAGGGCGGGAGTCTCAATGAGCAGTTCTTC
>TRBV6-4|NA|16|NA|TRBJ2-7
CASSDSKWMGAYEQYF
TGTGCCAGCAGTGACTCGAAGTGGATGGGGGCTTACGAGCAGTACTTC
>TRBV28|TRBD1|16|NA|TRBJ1-1
CASSLDRGRGNTEAFF
TGTGCCAGCAGCCTGGACAGGGGGCGAGGGAACACTGAAGCTTTCTTT
>TRBV4-1|TRBD2|15|NA|TRBJ2-7
CASSPAGGYSYEQYF
TGCGCCAGCAGCCCAGCGGGAGGGTACTCCTACGAGCAGTACTTC
>TRBV6-1|NA|14|NA|TRBJ2-2
CASSEGLNTGELFF
TGTGCCAGCAGTGAGGGGCTAAACACCGGGGAGCTGTTTTTT
>TRBV9|TRBD2|15|NA|TRBJ2-3
CASSGGTSDRDTQYF
TGTGCCAGCAGCGGGGGGACTAGCGATCGAGATACGCAGTATTTT
>TRBV6-2/TRBV6-3|TRBD2|16|NA|TRBJ2-7
CASSPVAGQSSYEQYF
TGTGCCAGCAGCCCCGTAGCGGGCCAGAGCTCCTACGAGCAGTACTTC
>TRBV7-2|TRBD1|14|NA|TRBJ2-5
CASSQDRGQETQYF
TGTGCCAGCAGCCAGGACAGGGGACAAGAGACCCAGTACTTC
>TRBV9|TRBD1|14|NA|TRBJ2-7
CASSAGQALYEQYF
TGTGCCAGCAGCGCCGGACAGGCCCTATACGAGCAGTACTTC
>TRBV11-2|NA|15|NA|TRBJ2-2
CASSLDGPGYGELFF
TGTGCCAGCAGCTTAGATGGGCCTGGATACGGGGAGCTGTTTTTT
>TRBV28|NA|14|few|TRBJ2-7
CASSLRASSYEQYF
TGTGCCAGCAGTTTGAGGGCCAGCTCCTACGAGCAGTACTTC
>TRBV27|TRBD1|15|NA|TRBJ2-7
CASSPIDRVRDEQYF
TGTGCCAGCAGTCCGATAGACAGGGTACGTGACGAGCAGTACTTC
>TRBV11-2|TRBD1|14|NA|TRBJ2-3
CASSSNKRQGTQYF
TGTGCCAGCAGCTCAAACAAACGACAGGGAACGCAGTATTTT
>TRBV19|NA|12|NA|TRBJ2-3
CASSRRGRTQYF
TGTGCCAGTAGTAGGCGGGGGCGGACGCAGTATTTT
>TRBV25-1|NA|17|NA|TRBJ1-3
CASSEWGRALSGNTIYF
TGTGCCAGCAGTGAATGGGGCAGGGCCCTCTCTGGAAACACCATATATTTT
>TRBV4-1|TRBD1|18|NA|TRBJ1-1
CASSQGRTGGGRSTEAFF
TGCGCCAGCAGCCAAGGGCGGACAGGGGGCGGACGGAGCACTGAAGCTTTCTTT
>TRBV7-2|NA|12|NA|TRBJ1-2
CASSLEVAGYTF
TGTGCCAGCAGCTTAGAGGTAGCAGGCTACACCTTC
>TRBV7-3|NA|13|NA|TRBJ2-1
CASSLLRDDEQFF
TGTGCCAGCAGCTTACTCAGGGATGATGAGCAGTTCTTC
>TRBV25-1|TRBD1|15|NA|TRBJ1-1
CASSRQGAANTEAFF
TGTGCCAGCAGTAGACAGGGGGCTGCGAACACTGAAGCTTTCTTT
>TRBV27|TRBD1|15|few|TRBJ1-3
CASAKNRGSGNTIYF
TGTGCCAGCGCAAAAAACAGGGGCTCTGGAAACACCATATATTTT
>TRBV27|NA|15|NA|TRBJ1-1
CASSPQQGGPTEAFF
TGTGCCAGCAGTCCCCAACAGGGTGGGCCTACTGAAGCTTTCTTT
>TRBV7-8|TRBD1|14|NA|TRBJ2-5
CASSRDRGTETQYF
TGTGCCAGCAGCCGGGACAGGGGGACGGAGACCCAGTACTTC
>TRBV1|NA|13|NA|TRBJ2-7
CTSSRGLAAEQYF
TGCACCAGCAGCCGCGGACTAGCGGCCGAGCAGTACTTC
>TRBV23-1|NA|10|NA|TRBJ2-7
CASGPYEQYF
TGCGCCAGCGGGCCCTACGAGCAGTACTTC
>TRBV4-2|TRBD2|16|NA|TRBJ2-7
CASSREVVAGGYEQYF
TGTGCCAGCAGCCGGGAGGTGGTGGCGGGAGGCTACGAGCAGTACTTC